A single sample is the source of the 12 T cell receptor beta chains below, sequenced in a study of blood T cell repertoires in COVID-19. The method was immunoSEQ multiplex PCR; TCRdb's version includes in-frame clones alone and lacks a portion of them. The table lists 250,000 to 350,000 clones, around 90% of them singletons, with around 2.5% in the top ten. The sequencing input was PBMCs or T cells enriched from blood (not recorded which). The receptors originated from a man in his sixties who had recovered from COVID-19.

The genes are TRBV6-7 and TRBJ1-1; 7 nucleotides agree with TRBD1. TRBV6-7 is noted as an ORF with a role that remains uncertain. CDR3 size: 14 residues. The trim removed 1 base at V and 4 bases at J, leaving 3 bases unmatched. CDR3 in amino acids: CASSYYRDSTEAFF. The CDR3 bases are TGTGCCAGCAGTTACTACCGGGACAGCACTGAAGCTTTCTTT.

CDR3 nucleotide sequence: TGTGCCATCAGTGAGTCCTCTAGCGGCCACAATGAGCAGTTCTTC. It specifies CAISESSSGHNEQFF. The gene calls are TRBV10-3 and TRBJ2-1, with 7 positions matching TRBD2. Losses at the gene ends were 0 bases for V and 5 bases for J; bases not matched to a gene: 4. CDR3 length equals 15 residues. From germline, CDR1 is ENHRY and CDR2 SYGVKD.

The rearrangement links TRBV28 to TRBJ2-1; 13 bases align to TRBD2. The CDR3 is made up of 16 amino acids. J lost 10 bases, V lost 3 bases, and 9 bases had no gene match. Germline CDR1 is MDHEN and CDR2 is SYDVKM. The CDR3 DNA follows: TGTGCCAGCAGTTTCCAAAAGACTAGCGGGAGGAAGGAGCAGTTCTTC. Its translation is CASSFQKTSGRKEQFF.

As regards this clone: The sample has other DNA sequences that encode this CDR3 too. CDR3 sequence reads: CASSLVAGGHNEQFF. The CDR3 region has the DNA TGCGCCAGCAGCTTGGTTGCGGGAGGGCACAATGAGCAGTTCTTC. The rearrangement links TRBV5-1 to TRBJ2-1; 9 nucleotides match TRBD2. Per germline, CDR1 SGHRS and CDR2 YFSETQ. After removal of 0 bases from V and 5 bases from J, the junction contained 3 bases not matched to a gene. The CDR3 loop spans 15 amino acids.

The chain has TRBV6-5 and TRBJ2-7; 10 bases agree with TRBD1. The CDR3 has 15 amino acids. J gave up 1 base and V 6 bases, and 6 bases lay outside the gene matches. From germline, CDR1 is MNHEY and CDR2 SVGAGI. The CDR3 is CASRLGQGGSYEQYF. CDR3 coding DNA: TGTGCCAGCAGACTTGGACAGGGGGGGTCCTACGAGCAGTACTTC.

The rearrangement joins TRBV27 to TRBJ1-2; TRBD1 aligns across 9 bases. The CDR3 consists of 14 residues. The trim removed 9 bases at V and 4 bases at J, leaving 9 bases unmatched. Germline-derived CDR1 and CDR2 are MNHEY and SMNVEV (reference sequence). CDR3 sequence: CARNTGGKSYGYTF. CDR3 coding DNA: TGTGCCAGAAATACAGGGGGCAAGTCCTATGGCTACACCTTC.

The CDR3 loop is CATRTQGRVQPQHF. CDR3 nucleotide sequence: TGTGCCACCAGGACCCAGGGGAGGGTGCAGCCCCAGCATTTT. This chain uses TRBV24-1 with TRBJ1-5; D is possibly TRBD1 (6 bases). The CDR3 is 14 residues long. The germline gives CDR1 KGHDR, CDR2 SFDVKD. Deletions cut 7 bases from V and 7 bases from J, with 16 bases between.

The V call is TRBV5-5, the J call TRBJ2-3, with 10 bases lining up with TRBD2. The CDR3 covers 17 residues. The germline gives CDR1 SGHKS, CDR2 YYEKEE (reference sequence). The V segment lost 4 bases and the J segment 2 bases; nucleotides outside the gene matches: 10. This CDR3 is CASSPSPGTSVTDTQYF. The CDR3 DNA reads as TGTGCCAGCAGCCCCTCGCCTGGGACTAGCGTCACAGATACGCAGTATTTT.

The rearrangement links TRBV5-1 to TRBJ2-3; 8 nucleotides align to TRBD2. This CDR3 is built from 16 residues. Germline V CDR1 and CDR2: SGHRS, YFSETQ. J lost 0 bases, V lost 0 bases, and 3 bases had no gene match. The chain's CDR3 is CASSLVASGSTDTQYF. As DNA, the CDR3 is TGCGCCAGCAGCTTGGTCGCTAGCGGGAGCACAGATACGCAGTATTTT.

The chain uses TRBV9 and TRBJ1-1, with D tentatively TRBD1 (6 bases). Trimming pared 4 bases from V and 1 base from J, leaving 11 bases between. Germline V gives CDR1 SGDLS, CDR2 YYNGEE. The CDR3 contains 14 residues. The CDR3 sequence is CASSPETGNTEAFF. The CDR3 bases are TGTGCCAGCAGCCCGGAGACAGGGAACACTGAAGCTTTCTTT.

The CDR3 here is CASSALSEQYF. The CDR3 DNA reads TGTGCCAGCAGTGCATTGAGCGAGCAGTACTTC. The rearrangement links TRBV2 to TRBJ2-7; no clear D gene. The ends were cut back, 4 bases at V and 6 bases at J, with 7 bases in the middle. Germline loops: CDR1 SNHLY, CDR2 FYNNEI. The CDR3 is 11 residues long.

V usage is TRBV10-1 and J usage is TRBJ2-7; 12 bases agree with TRBD2. CDR3 size: 15 residues. The trim removed 2 bases at V and 2 bases at J, leaving 1 base unmatched. Looked up from germline, CDR1 is WNHNN and CDR2 is SYGVQD (reference sequence). CDR3 DNA sequence: TGCGCCAGCAGTGAGGGACTAGCGGGACCCTACGAGCAGTACTTC. This encodes CASSEGLAGPYEQYF.